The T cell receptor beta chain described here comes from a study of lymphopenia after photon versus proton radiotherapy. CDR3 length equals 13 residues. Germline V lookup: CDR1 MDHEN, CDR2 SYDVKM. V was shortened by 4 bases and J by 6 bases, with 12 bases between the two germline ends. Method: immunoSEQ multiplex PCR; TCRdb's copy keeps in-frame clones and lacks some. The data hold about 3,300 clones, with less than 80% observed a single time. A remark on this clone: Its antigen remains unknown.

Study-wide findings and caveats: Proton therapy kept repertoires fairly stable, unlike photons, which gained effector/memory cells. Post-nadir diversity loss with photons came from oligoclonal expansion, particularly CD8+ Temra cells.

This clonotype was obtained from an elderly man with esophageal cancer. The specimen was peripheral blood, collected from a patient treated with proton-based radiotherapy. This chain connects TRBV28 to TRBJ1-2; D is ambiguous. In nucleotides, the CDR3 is TGTGCCAGCAGTTACCCCGCAATAAATGGCTACACCTTC. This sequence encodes CASSYPAINGYTF.